Listed here is a single T cell receptor (beta chain). No antigen is known for it. Naive-designated CD8 cells lacked CD45RO, were positively enriched for CCR7, and omitted terminally differentiated effector memory CD45RA+ cells. This CDR3 contains 17 residues. V was clipped by 3 bases and J by 5 bases, with 18 bases between them. CDR1 SGHDT and CDR2 YYEEEE come from the germline V gene. The entry originates in a study of shared clonotypes between healthy human individuals. Study-level points and caveats: Generation of non-shared clonotypes was less probable than generation of clonotypes shared by all four donors.

Data came from immunoSEQ multiplex PCR; TCRdb stores just in-frame clones and leaves some out. The data show about 1,800,000 clones, less than 95% seen once. Material for sequencing was naive CD8+ T cells sorted from blood. This sequence was found in a man aged 18 to 30 in good health. This chain connects TRBV5-6 to TRBJ1-6; perhaps TRBD1 as D (6 bases). This CDR3 is CASSSTGTGGHNSPLHF. In DNA, the CDR3 is TGTGCCAGCAGCTCTACCGGGACCGGGGGCCATAATTCACCCCTCCACTTT.